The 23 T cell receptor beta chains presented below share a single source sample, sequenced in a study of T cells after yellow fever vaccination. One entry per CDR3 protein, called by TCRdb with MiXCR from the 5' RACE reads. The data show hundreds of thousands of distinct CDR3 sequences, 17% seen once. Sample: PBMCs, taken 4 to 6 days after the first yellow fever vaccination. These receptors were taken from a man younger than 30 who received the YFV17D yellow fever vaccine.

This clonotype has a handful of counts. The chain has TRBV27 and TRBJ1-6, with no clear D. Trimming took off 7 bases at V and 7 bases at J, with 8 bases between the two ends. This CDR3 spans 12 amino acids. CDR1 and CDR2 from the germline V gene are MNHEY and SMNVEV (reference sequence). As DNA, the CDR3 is TGTGCCAGCACCACCGCGAATTCACCCCTCCACTTT. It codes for CASTTANSPLHF.

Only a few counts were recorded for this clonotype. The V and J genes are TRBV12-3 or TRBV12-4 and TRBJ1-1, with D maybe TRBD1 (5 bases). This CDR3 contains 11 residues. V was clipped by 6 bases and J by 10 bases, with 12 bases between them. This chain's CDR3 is CASSPGWGAFF. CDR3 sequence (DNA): TGTGCCAGCAGCCCAGGGTGGGGAGCTTTCTTT.

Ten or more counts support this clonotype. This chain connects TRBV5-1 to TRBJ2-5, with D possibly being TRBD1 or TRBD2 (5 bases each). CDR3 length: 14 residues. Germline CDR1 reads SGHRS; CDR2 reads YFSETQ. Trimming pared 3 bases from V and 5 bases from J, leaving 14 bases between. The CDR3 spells CASSWDGVEETQYF. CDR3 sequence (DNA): TGCGCCAGCAGCTGGGACGGAGTGGAGGAGACCCAGTACTTC. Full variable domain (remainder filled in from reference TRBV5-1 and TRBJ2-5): KAGVTQTPRYLIKTRGQQVTLSCSPISGHRSVSWYQQTPGQGLQFLFEYFSETQRNKGNFPGRFSGRQFSNSRSEMNVSTLELGDSALYLCASSWDGVEETQYFGPGTRLLVL.

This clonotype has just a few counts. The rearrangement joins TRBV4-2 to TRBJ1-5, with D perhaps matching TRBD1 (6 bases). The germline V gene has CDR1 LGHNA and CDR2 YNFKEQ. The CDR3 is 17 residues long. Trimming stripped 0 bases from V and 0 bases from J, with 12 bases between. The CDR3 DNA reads TGTGCCAGCAGCCAAGACCTGGGACACCCTAGCAATCAGCCCCAGCATTTT. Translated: CASSQDLGHPSNQPQHF.

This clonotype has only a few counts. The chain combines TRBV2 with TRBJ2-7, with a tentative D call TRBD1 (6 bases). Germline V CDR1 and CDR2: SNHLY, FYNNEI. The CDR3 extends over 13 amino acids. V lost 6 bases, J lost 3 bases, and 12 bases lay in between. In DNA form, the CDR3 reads TGTGCCAGCAGAAGGACAGAGGACTACGAGCAGTACTTC. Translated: CASRRTEDYEQYF.

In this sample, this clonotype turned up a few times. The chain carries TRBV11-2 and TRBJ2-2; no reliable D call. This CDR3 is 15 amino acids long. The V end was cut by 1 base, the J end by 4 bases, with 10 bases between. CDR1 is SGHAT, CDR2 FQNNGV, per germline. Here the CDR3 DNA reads TGTGCCAGCAGCTTAGTGGTCCTGGCCACCGGGGAGCTGTTTTTT. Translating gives CASSLVVLATGELFF.

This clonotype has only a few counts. The CDR3 reads CASSLGRMNNYGYTF. CDR3 coding DNA: TGTGCCAGCAGCTTGGGACGGATGAATAACTATGGCTACACCTTC. The V call is TRBV7-9, the J call TRBJ1-2; TRBD1 might be the D (5 bases). V was pared by 3 bases and J by 1 base, with 12 bases between. Per germline, CDR1 SEHNR and CDR2 FQNEAQ (reference sequence). This CDR3 spans 15 amino acids.

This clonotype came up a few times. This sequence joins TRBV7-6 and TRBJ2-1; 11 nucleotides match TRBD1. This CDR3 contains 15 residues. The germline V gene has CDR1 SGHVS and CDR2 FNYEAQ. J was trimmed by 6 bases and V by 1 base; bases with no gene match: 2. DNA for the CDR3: TGTGCCAGCAGCTTAGGGACAGGGGGCCTCAATGAGCAGTTCTTC. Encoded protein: CASSLGTGGLNEQFF.

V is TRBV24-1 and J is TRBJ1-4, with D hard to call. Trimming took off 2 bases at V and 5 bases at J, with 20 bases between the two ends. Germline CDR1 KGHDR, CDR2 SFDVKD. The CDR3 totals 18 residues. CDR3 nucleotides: TGTGCCACCAGTGATTGGGCAGGTCGGCCAAGCGAGAATGAAAAACTGTTTTTT. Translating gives CATSDWAGRPSENEKLFF.

The CDR3 here is CASSKALVRNTEAFF. In DNA, the CDR3 is TGTGCCAGCAGCAAAGCGCTCGTACGGAACACTGAAGCTTTCTTT. The rearrangement uses TRBV21-1 and TRBJ1-1. TRBV21-1 is a documented pseudogene. The CDR3 totals 15 residues.

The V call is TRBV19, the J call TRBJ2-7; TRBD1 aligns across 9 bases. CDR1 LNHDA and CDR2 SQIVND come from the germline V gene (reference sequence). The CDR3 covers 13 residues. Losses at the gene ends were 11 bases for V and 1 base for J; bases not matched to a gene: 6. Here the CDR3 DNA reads TGTGCCGTCGGGACAGGGCCTTCCTACGAGCAGTACTTC. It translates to CAVGTGPSYEQYF.

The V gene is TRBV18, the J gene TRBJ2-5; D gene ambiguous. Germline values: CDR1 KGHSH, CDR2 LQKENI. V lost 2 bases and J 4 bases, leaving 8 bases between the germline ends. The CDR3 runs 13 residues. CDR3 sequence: CASSPSMGETQYF. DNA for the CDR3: TGTGCCAGCTCACCATCCATGGGAGAGACCCAGTACTTC.

As DNA, the CDR3 is TGCGCCAGCAGCCAAGATTCCTGGGGTGAAAAACTGTTTTTT. This gives the protein CASSQDSWGEKLFF. The rearrangement uses TRBV4-3 and TRBJ1-4; D gene unclear. Trimming removed 0 bases at V and 7 bases at J, with 9 bases between. The CDR3 extends over 14 amino acids. Germline V lookup: CDR1 LGHNA, CDR2 YSLEER.

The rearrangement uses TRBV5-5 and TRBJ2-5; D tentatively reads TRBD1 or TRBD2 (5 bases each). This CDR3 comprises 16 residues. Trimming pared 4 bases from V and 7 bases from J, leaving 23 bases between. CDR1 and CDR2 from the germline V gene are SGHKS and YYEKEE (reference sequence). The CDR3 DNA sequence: TGTGCCAGCAGCAAGGGGTGGGACCGAACCGTGGTGACCCAGTACTTC. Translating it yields CASSKGWDRTVVTQYF. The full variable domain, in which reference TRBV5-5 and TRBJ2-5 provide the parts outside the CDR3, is DAGVTQSPTHLIKTRGQQVTLRCSPISGHKSVSWYQQVLGQGPQFIFQYYEKEERGRGNFPDRFSARQFPNYSSELNVNALLLGDSALYLCASSKGWDRTVVTQYFGPGTRLLVL.

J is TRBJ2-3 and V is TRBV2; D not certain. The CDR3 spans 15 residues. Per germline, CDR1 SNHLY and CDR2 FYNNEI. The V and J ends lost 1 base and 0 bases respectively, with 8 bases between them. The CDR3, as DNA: TGTGCCAGCAGTGAAGTGGAATCTAGCACAGATACGCAGTATTTT. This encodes CASSEVESSTDTQYF.

The CDR3 DNA follows: TGCGCCAGCAGCTTGGCCCCGGGTTCCTACGAGCAGTACGTC. It yields the protein CASSLAPGSYEQYV. The rearrangement joins TRBV5-1 to TRBJ2-7; no definite D call. This CDR3 has 14 amino acids. The V gene's germline CDR1 is SGHRS and CDR2 YFSETQ. The V gene lost 0 bases and the J gene lost 1 base, with 8 bases spanning the gap.

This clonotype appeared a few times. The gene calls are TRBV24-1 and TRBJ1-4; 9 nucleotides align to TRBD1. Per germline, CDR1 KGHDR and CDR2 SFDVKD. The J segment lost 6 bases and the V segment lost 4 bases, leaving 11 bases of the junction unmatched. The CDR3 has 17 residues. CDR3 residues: CATSDNKAGQGHEKLFF. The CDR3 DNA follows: TGTGCCACCAGTGACAACAAGGCGGGACAGGGACATGAAAAACTGTTTTTT.

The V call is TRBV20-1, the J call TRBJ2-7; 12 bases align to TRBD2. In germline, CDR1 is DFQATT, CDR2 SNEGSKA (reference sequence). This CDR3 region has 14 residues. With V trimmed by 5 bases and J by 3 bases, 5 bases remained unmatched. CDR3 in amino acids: CSAETSGGYYEQYF. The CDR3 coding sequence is TGCAGTGCTGAAACTAGCGGGGGGTACTACGAGCAGTACTTC.

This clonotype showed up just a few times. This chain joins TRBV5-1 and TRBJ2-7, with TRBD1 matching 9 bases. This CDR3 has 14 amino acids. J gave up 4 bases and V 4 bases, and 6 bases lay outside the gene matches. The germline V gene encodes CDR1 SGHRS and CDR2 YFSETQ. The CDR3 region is CASSTPDRGYEQYF. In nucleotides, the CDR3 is TGCGCCAGCAGCACACCGGACAGGGGATACGAGCAGTACTTC. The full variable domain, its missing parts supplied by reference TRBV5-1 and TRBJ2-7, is KAGVTQTPRYLIKTRGQQVTLSCSPISGHRSVSWYQQTPGQGLQFLFEYFSETQRNKGNFPGRFSGRQFSNSRSEMNVSTLELGDSALYLCASSTPDRGYEQYFGPGTRLTVT.

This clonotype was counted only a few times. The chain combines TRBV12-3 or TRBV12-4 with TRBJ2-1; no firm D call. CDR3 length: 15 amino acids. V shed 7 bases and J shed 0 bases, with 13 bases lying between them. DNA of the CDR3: TGTGCCAGCATTTCCGAGCTGAGCTCCTACAATGAGCAGTTCTTC. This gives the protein CASISELSSYNEQFF.

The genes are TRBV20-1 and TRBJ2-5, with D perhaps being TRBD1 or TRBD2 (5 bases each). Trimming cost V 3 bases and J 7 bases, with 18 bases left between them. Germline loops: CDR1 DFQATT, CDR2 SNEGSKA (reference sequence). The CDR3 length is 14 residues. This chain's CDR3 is CSARKGGTRGTQYF. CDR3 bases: TGCAGTGCTAGGAAAGGTGGGACCCGTGGGACCCAGTACTTC.

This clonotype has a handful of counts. CDR3 coding DNA: TGCGCCAGCAGCCAAGCGCGGGGGAAGTGGACTGAAGCTTTCTTT. Protein product: CASSQARGKWTEAFF. The V and J genes are TRBV4-1 and TRBJ1-1, with a tentative D call TRBD1 (5 bases). Germline-derived CDR1 and CDR2 are MGHRA and YSYEKL. CDR3 length: 15 residues. V shed 1 base and J shed 5 bases, with 14 bases lying between them.

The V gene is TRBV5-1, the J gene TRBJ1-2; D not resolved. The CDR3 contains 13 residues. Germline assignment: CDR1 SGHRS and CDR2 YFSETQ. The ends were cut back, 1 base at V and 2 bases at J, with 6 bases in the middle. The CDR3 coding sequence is TGCGCCAGCAGCTTGAACTCAAACTATGGCTACACCTTC. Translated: CASSLNSNYGYTF.